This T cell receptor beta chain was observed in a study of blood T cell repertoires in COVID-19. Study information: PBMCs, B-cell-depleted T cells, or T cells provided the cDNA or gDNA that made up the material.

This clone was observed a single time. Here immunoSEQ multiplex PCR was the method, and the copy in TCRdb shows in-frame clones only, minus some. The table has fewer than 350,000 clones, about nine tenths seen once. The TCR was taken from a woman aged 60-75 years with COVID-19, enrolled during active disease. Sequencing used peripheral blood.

The CDR3 spells CASTNGGGSYEQYF. The CDR3 nucleotides read TGTGCCAGCACCAACGGGGGGGGTTCCTACGAGCAGTACTTC. This chain links TRBV6-6 with TRBJ2-7; TRBD2 matches 8 bases. Germline CDR1 is MNHNY and CDR2 is SVGAGI (reference sequence). The CDR3 spans 14 residues. The trim removed 7 bases at V and 1 base at J, leaving 6 bases unmatched.